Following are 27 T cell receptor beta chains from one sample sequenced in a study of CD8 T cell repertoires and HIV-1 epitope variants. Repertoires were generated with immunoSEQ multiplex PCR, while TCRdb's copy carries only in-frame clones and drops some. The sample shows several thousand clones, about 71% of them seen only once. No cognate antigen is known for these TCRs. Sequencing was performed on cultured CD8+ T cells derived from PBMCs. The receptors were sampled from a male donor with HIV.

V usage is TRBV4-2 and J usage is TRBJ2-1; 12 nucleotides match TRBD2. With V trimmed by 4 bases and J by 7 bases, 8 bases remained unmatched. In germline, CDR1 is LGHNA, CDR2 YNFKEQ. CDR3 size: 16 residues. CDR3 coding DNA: TGTGCCAGCAGCCCGGCTCTAGCGGGAGGGCCGAATGAGCAGTTCTTC. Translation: CASSPALAGGPNEQFF.

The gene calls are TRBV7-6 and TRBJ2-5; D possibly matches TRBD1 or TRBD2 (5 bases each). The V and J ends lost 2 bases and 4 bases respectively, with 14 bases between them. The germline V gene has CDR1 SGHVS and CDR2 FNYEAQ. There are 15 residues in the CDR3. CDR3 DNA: TGTGCCAGCAGCTTACTTGGGGGAAGTGGAGAGACCCAGTACTTC. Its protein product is CASSLLGGSGETQYF.

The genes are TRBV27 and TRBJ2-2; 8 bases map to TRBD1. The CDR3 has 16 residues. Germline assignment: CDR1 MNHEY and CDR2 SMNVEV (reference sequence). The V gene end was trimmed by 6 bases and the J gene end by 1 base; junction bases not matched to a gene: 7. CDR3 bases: TGTGCCAGCAGGACTACCGGACAGGGGAACACCGGGGAGCTGTTTTTT. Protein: CASRTTGQGNTGELFF.

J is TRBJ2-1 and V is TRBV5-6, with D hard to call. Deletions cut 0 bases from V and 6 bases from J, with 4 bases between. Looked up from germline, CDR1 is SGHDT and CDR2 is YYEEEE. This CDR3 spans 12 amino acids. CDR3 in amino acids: CASSLVSNEQFF. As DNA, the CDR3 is TGTGCCAGCAGCTTGGTATCCAATGAGCAGTTCTTC.

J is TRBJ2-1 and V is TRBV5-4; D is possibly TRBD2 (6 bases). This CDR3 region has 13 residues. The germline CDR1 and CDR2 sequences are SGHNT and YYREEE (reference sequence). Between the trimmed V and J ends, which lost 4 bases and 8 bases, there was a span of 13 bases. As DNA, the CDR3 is TGTGCCAGCAGCCTGACTAGTTTCCATGAGCAGTTCTTC. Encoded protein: CASSLTSFHEQFF.

The CDR3 sequence: CASSGQQDAATYGYTF. CDR3 sequence (DNA): TGTGCCAGCAGCGGACAACAGGATGCGGCCACCTATGGCTACACCTTC. The chain recombines TRBV9 with TRBJ1-2, with D perhaps matching TRBD1 (5 bases). Trimming pared 3 bases from V and 4 bases from J, leaving 19 bases between. The germline V gene has CDR1 SGDLS and CDR2 YYNGEE. The CDR3 is 16 residues long.

The CDR3 reads CASSPDLGLSYEQYF. DNA of the CDR3: TGTGCCAGCAGCCCGGACCTTGGGCTTTCCTACGAGCAGTACTTC. The gene calls are TRBV14 and TRBJ2-7; no definite D call. Germline CDR1 reads SGHDN; CDR2 reads FVKESK. The V end was cut by 4 bases, the J end by 1 base, with 14 bases between. The CDR3 consists of 15 residues.

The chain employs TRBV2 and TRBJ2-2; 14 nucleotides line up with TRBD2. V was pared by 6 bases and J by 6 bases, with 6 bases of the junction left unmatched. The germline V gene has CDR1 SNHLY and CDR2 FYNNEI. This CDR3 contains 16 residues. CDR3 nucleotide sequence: TGTGCCAGCAGCCCTCCGGGACTAGCGGGAGCCGGGGAGCTGTTTTTT. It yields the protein CASSPPGLAGAGELFF.

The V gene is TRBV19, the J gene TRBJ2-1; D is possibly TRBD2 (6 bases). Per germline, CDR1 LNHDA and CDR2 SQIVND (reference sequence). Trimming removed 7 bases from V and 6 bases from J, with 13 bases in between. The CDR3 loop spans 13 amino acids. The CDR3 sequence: CASTGGLGNEQFF. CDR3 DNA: TGTGCCAGTACTGGGGGACTCGGCAATGAGCAGTTCTTC.

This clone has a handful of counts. The CDR3 reads CASSLGVSYEQYF. CDR3 coding DNA: TGTGCCAGCAGCTTAGGAGTTTCCTACGAGCAGTACTTC. The V gene is TRBV11-2, the J gene TRBJ2-7; no clear D gene. Germline V gene sequence: CDR1 SGHAT, CDR2 FQNNGV. The CDR3 has 13 residues. Trimming took off 1 base at V and 1 base at J, with 5 bases between the two ends.

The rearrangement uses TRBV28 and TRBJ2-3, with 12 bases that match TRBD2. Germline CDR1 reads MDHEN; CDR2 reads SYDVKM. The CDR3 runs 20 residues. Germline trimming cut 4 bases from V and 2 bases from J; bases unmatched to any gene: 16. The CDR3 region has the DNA TGTGCCAGCAGTTCCACCAGACTAGCGGGAGAGGGGGGGTACACAGATACGCAGTATTTT. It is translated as CASSSTRLAGEGGYTDTQYF. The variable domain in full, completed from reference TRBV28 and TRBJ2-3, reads DVKVTQSSRYLVKRTGEKVFLECVQDMDHENMFWYRQDPGLGLRLIYFSYDVKMKEKGDIPEGYSVSREKKERFSLILESASTNQTSMYLCASSSTRLAGEGGYTDTQYFGPGTRLTVL.

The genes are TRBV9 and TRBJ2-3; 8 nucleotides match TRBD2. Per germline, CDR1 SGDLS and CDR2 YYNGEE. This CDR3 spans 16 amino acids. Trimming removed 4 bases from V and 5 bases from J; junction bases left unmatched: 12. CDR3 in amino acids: CASSPLAGPVGDTQYF. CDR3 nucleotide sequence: TGTGCCAGCAGCCCTTTAGCGGGGCCTGTCGGAGATACGCAGTATTTT.

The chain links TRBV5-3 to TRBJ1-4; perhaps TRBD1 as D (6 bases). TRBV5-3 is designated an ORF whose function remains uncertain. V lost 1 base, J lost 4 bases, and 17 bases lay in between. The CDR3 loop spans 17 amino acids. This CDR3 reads CARSLFPPDSLNEKLFF. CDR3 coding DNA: TGTGCCAGAAGCTTGTTTCCCCCGGACAGCCTTAATGAAAAACTGTTTTTT.

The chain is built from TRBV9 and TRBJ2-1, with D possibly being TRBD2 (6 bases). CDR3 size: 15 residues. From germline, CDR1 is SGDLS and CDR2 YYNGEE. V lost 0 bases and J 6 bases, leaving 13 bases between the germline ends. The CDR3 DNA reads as TGTGCCAGCAGCGTAGAGAAAGCGGGTACCAATGAGCAGTTCTTC. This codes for CASSVEKAGTNEQFF.

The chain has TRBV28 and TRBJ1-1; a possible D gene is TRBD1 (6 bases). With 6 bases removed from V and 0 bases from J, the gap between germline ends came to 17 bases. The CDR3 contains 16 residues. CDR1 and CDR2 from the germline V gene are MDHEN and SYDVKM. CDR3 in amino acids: CASRTLYDRLNTEAFF. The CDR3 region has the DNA TGTGCCAGCAGGACTTTATATGACAGGCTGAACACTGAAGCTTTCTTT. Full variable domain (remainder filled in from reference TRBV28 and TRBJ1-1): DVKVTQSSRYLVKRTGEKVFLECVQDMDHENMFWYRQDPGLGLRLIYFSYDVKMKEKGDIPEGYSVSREKKERFSLILESASTNQTSMYLCASRTLYDRLNTEAFFGQGTRLTVV.

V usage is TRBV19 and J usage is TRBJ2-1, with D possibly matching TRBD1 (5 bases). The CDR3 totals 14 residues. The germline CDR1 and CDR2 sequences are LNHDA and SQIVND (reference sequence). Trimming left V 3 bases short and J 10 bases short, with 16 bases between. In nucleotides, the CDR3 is TGTGCCAGTAGTATTCGACCCCCACAGGAGGAGCAGTTCTTC. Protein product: CASSIRPPQEEQFF.

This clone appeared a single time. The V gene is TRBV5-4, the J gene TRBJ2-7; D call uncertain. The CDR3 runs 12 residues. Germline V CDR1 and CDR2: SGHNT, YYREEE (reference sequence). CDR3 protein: CSLIGRSYEQYF. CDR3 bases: TGTTCCCTAATCGGGCGGTCCTACGAGCAGTACTTC.

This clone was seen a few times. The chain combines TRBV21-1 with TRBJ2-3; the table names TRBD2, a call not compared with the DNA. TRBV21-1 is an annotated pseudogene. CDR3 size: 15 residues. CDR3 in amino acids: CASSSSGSGTDTQYF. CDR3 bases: TGTGCCAGCAGTTCTAGCGGATCGGGCACAGATACGCAGTATTTT.

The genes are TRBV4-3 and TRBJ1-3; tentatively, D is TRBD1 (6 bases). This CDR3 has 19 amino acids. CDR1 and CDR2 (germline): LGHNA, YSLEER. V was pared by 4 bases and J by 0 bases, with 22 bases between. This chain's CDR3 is CASSPHKGGLSLSGNTIYF. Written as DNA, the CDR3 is TGCGCCAGCAGCCCCCATAAGGGGGGCCTAAGTCTCTCTGGAAACACCATATATTTT.

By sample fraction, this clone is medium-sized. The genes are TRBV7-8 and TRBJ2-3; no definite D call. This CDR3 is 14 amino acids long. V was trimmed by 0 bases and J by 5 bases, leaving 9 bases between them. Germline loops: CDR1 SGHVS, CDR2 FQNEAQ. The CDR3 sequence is CASSLASVGDTQYF. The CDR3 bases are TGTGCCAGCAGCTTAGCGAGCGTTGGAGATACGCAGTATTTT.

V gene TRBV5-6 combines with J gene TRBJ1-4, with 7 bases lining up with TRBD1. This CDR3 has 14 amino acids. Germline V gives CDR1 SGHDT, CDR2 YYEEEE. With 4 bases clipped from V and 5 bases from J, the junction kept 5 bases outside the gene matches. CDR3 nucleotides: TGTGCCAGCAGCGTGGACAGGAGGAATGAAAAACTGTTTTTT. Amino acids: CASSVDRRNEKLFF.

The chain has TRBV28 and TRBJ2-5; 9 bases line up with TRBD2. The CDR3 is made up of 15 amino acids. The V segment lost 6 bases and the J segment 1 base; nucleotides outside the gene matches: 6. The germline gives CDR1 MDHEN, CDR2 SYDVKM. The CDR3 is CASRRLADLQETQYF. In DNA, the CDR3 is TGTGCCAGCAGGAGACTAGCGGACCTCCAAGAGACCCAGTACTTC.

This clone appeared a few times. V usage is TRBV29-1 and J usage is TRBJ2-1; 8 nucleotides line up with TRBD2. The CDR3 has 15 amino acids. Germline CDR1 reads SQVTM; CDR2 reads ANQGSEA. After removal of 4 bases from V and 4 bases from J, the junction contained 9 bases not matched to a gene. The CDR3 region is CSVAAGELTYNEQFF. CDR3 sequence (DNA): TGCAGCGTTGCAGCGGGAGAACTCACTTACAATGAGCAGTTCTTC.

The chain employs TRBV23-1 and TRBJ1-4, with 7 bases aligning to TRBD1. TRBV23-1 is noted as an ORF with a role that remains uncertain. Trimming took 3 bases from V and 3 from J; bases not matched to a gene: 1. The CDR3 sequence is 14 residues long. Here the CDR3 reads CASSHRGANEKLFF. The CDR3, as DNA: TGCGCCAGCAGTCACAGGGGGGCTAATGAAAAACTGTTTTTT.

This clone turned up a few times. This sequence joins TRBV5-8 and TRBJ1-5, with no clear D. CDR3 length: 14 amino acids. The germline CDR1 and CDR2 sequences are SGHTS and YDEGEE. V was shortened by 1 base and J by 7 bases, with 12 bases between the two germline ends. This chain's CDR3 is CASSLYRNNQPQHF. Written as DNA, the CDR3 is TGTGCCAGCAGCTTGTATCGAAACAACCAGCCCCAGCATTTT.

The CDR3 spells CASSESVREQYF. The CDR3 nucleotides are TGTGCCAGCAGTGAAAGCGTTAGGGAGCAGTACTTC. This rearrangement joins TRBV2 to TRBJ2-7; D gene ambiguous. Germline-derived CDR1 and CDR2 are SNHLY and FYNNEI. The CDR3 has 12 amino acids. V was trimmed by 2 bases and J by 7 bases, leaving 9 bases between them.

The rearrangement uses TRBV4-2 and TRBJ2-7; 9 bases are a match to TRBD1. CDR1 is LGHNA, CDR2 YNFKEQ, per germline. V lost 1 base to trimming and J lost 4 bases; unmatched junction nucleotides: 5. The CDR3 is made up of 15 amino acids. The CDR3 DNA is TGTGCCAGCAGCCAAGTACAGGGGGCAGGTTACGAGCAGTACTTC. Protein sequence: CASSQVQGAGYEQYF.